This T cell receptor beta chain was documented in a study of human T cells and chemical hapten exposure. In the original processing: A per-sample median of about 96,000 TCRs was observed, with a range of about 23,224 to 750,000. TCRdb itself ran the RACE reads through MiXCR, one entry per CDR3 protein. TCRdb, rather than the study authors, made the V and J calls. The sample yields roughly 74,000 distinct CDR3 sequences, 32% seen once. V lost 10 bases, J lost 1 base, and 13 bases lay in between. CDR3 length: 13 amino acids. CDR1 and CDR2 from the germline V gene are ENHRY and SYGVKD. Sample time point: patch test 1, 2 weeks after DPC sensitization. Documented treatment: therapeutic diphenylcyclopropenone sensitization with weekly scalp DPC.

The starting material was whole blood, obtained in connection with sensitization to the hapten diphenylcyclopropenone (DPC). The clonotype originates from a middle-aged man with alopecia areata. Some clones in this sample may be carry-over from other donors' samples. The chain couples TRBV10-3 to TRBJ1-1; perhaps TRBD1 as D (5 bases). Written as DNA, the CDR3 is TGTGCCACCAGACGGGACGGGAACACTGAAGCTTTCTTT. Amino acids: CATRRDGNTEAFF.